The text below deals with one T cell receptor beta chain. The V gene end was trimmed by 4 bases and the J gene end by 9 bases; junction bases not matched to a gene: 2. Germline V gene data show CDR1 as SGHDN and CDR2 as FVKESK. The CDR3 extends over 12 amino acids. This sample is drawn from a study of blood T cell repertoires in COVID-19. Using immunoSEQ multiplex PCR, the repertoire was profiled, and TCRdb retains in-frame clones only, with some absent. The sample has 200,000 to 250,000 clones; 84% are singletons. V usage is TRBV14 and J usage is TRBJ2-2; 7 bases align to TRBD1. Specimen: peripheral blood. This clonotype originated in a woman in her fifties or sixties with active or convalescent COVID-19. CDR3 loop: CASSRDSRELFF. CDR3 nucleotide sequence: TGTGCCAGCAGCCGGGACAGCAGGGAGCTGTTTTTT.